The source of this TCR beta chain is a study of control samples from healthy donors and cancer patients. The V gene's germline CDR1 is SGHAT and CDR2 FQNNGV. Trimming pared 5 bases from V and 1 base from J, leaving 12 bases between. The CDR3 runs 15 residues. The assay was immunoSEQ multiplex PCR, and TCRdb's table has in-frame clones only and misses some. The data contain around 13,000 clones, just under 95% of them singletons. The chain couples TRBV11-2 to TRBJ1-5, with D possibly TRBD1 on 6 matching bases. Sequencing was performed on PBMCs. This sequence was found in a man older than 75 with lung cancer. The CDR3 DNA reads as TGTGCCAGCAGCCCCACAGGGATGAGCAATCAGCCCCAGCATTTT. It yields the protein CASSPTGMSNQPQHF.